This passage covers 14 T cell receptor beta chains from one sample sequenced in a study of T cell responses to AZD1222 COVID-19 vaccine (dated by TCRdb to the early 2020s). According to the study, the label for this sample's time point signals: about 28 days (+/-7) after the second vaccine dose. Explained via the paper, the treatment or condition label denotes: meningococcal conjugate vaccine given as trial control. Preparation of the library involved the immunoSEQ multiplex PCR assay. Imported from immuneACCESS, the table was reduced by TCRdb to in-frame sequences with V and J called. These copies leave out some clones; in studies compared against another copy, an unresolved V gene accounts for under half, and the cause of the remainder is not known. The sample has 130,000 or so clones on record, about 93% of them singletons. Jointly, the top ten make up more than 3.5% of the sample. Sequencing was performed on peripheral blood, taken 28 days after the second dose of the MenACWY control vaccine. Receptors were obtained from an adult who received the MenACWY meningococcal vaccine as a control.

The chain joins TRBV5-6 to TRBJ1-4, with 7 bases fitting TRBD1. Per germline, CDR1 SGHDT and CDR2 YYEEEE. J was trimmed by 8 bases and V by 4 bases; bases with no gene match: 8. This CDR3 region has 14 residues. The CDR3 region is CASSLRTGGEKLFF. CDR3 in DNA: TGTGCCAGCAGCCTAAGGACAGGAGGGGAAAAACTGTTTTTT.

The chain employs TRBV4-2 and TRBJ1-6, with D perhaps TRBD1 (5 bases). CDR1 and CDR2 from the germline V gene are LGHNA and YNFKEQ. The CDR3 contains 16 residues. V lost 2 bases to trimming and J lost 1 base, with 9 bases between them. CDR3 sequence: CASSQSGGSYNSPLHF. The CDR3 DNA reads as TGTGCCAGCAGCCAATCCGGGGGGTCCTATAATTCACCCCTCCACTTT.

The gene calls are TRBV5-5 and TRBJ2-3; D is tentatively TRBD1 or TRBD2 (5 bases each). CDR1 and CDR2 (germline): SGHKS, YYEKEE (reference sequence). This CDR3 is 19 amino acids long. V gave up 2 bases and J gave up 3 bases, with 25 bases separating them. The CDR3 loop reads CASSFFTMAGTTATDTQYF. DNA for the CDR3: TGTGCCAGCAGCTTCTTTACCATGGCCGGGACCACAGCAACAGATACGCAGTATTTT.

The rearrangement uses TRBV5-1 and TRBJ2-5; 11 bases align to TRBD1. The CDR3 extends over 15 amino acids. The germline V gene has CDR1 SGHRS and CDR2 YFSETQ. Trimming removed 4 bases from V and 1 base from J; junction bases left unmatched: 3. DNA for the CDR3: TGCGCCAGCAGCCCAGGGACAGGGGGCCAAGAGACCCAGTACTTC. This sequence encodes CASSPGTGGQETQYF.

In its sample, this clone ranks as medium-sized. Different DNA sequences within this sample yield the same CDR3. The V and J genes are TRBV7-2 and TRBJ2-5; D is possibly TRBD1 (6 bases). Germline V gene lookup returns CDR1 SGHTA and CDR2 FQGNSA. The CDR3 length is 15 residues. V lost 1 base, J lost 0 bases, and 9 bases lay in between. The CDR3 is CASSLGGQYQETQYF. The CDR3 DNA follows: TGTGCCAGCAGCTTAGGGGGACAATACCAAGAGACCCAGTACTTC.

Of note for this clone: This sample includes further DNA sequences coding for the same CDR3. The CDR3 DNA reads TGTGCCAGCAGCTTGGGGAAAAACACTGAAGCTTTCTTT. Its translation is CASSLGKNTEAFF. V is TRBV11-3 and J is TRBJ1-1; D unresolved. The CDR3 consists of 13 residues. V was clipped by 3 bases and J by 2 bases, with 7 bases between them. CDR1 SGHNT and CDR2 YENEEA come from the germline V gene.

Comment on this clone: A read error is likely, as this CDR3 ends without the conserved phenylalanine or tryptophan. Because the CDR3's place on the DNA is in doubt, the DNA is left out and the CDR3 is given as listed by TCRdb. The J gene is TRBJ2-7, the V gene TRBV15; the table's D call TRBD2 went unverified against the DNA. Germline CDR1 reads LNHNV; CDR2 reads YYDKDF (reference sequence). The CDR3 is 22 residues long, counting both termini. The CDR3 protein is CATSSLPGLAATSSTSGRAPRA.

This clone came up once. The chain is built from TRBV5-4 and TRBJ2-1; 7 bases are shared with TRBD2. The CDR3 covers 16 residues. Unmatched junction bases numbered 10, after V lost 4 bases and J lost 3 bases. Germline CDR1 reads SGHNT; CDR2 reads YYREEE (reference sequence). This CDR3 reads CASSRAGTGGYNEQFF. CDR3 nucleotide sequence: TGTGCCAGCAGCCGCGCGGGAACGGGGGGCTACAATGAGCAGTTCTTC.

This chain connects TRBV7-9 to TRBJ1-3; D gene unclear. V was clipped by 5 bases and J by 0 bases, with 8 bases between them. Germline assignment: CDR1 SEHNR and CDR2 FQNEAQ (reference sequence). CDR3 length: 14 amino acids. The CDR3: CASSPSTSGNTIYF. CDR3 DNA: TGTGCCAGCAGCCCGTCCACCTCTGGAAACACCATATATTTT.

The genes are TRBV5-8 and TRBJ1-2; TRBD1 matches 8 bases. V was clipped by 4 bases and J by 2 bases; unmatched bases: 7. From germline, CDR1 is SGHTS and CDR2 YDEGEE. This CDR3 region has 15 residues. The CDR3 DNA reads as TGTGCCAGCAGCCCCCCCCAGGGGGCCAACTATGGCTACACCTTC. Translation gives CASSPPQGANYGYTF.

This clone has only one observation. The gene calls are TRBV6-5 and TRBJ1-2; weak D call: TRBD1 (6 bases). Trimming took 0 bases from V and 3 from J, leaving 14 bases between them. CDR1 is MNHEY and CDR2 is SVGAGI in the germline V gene. The CDR3 runs 16 residues. The CDR3 coding sequence is TGTGCCAGCAGTTACTCCCTAGGAGGGGGGGACTATGGCTACACCTTC. The encoded protein is CASSYSLGGGDYGYTF.

The chain has TRBV4-1 and TRBJ2-7; 9 positions match TRBD2. The V gene's germline CDR1 is MGHRA and CDR2 YSYEKL. The CDR3 covers 14 residues. J lost 3 bases, V lost 5 bases, and 5 bases had no gene match. The CDR3 region is CASSIRTSDYEQYF. The CDR3, as DNA: TGCGCCAGCAGCATTCGGACTAGCGACTACGAGCAGTACTTC.

The rearrangement links TRBV5-1 to TRBJ2-5; 7 positions agree with TRBD2. CDR1 SGHRS and CDR2 YFSETQ come from the germline V gene. The CDR3 totals 16 residues. V lost 4 bases to trimming and J lost 5 bases; unmatched junction nucleotides: 14. CDR3 sequence: CASSPQSSGGRETQYF. The CDR3 DNA sequence: TGCGCCAGCAGCCCCCAGTCCTCGGGAGGTAGGGAGACCCAGTACTTC.

This chain joins TRBV28 and TRBJ2-1; 8 positions match TRBD2. The CDR3 runs to 15 residues. Germline V gene lookup returns CDR1 MDHEN and CDR2 SYDVKM. V trimming: 5 bases; J trimming: 4 bases; junction bases outside the gene matches: 7. The CDR3 is CASSPAIAGYNEQFF. The DNA of the CDR3 is TGTGCCAGCAGTCCCGCCATAGCGGGGTACAATGAGCAGTTCTTC.